This T cell receptor beta chain was captured in a study of blood T cell repertoires in COVID-19. Study as a whole: Material from acute and convalescent COVID-19 was sourced from the United States, Italy and Spain. T cells, B-cell-depleted T cells, or PBMCs supplied cDNA or gDNA.

CDR1 and CDR2 (germline): SEHNR, FQNEAQ (reference sequence). This CDR3 spans 13 amino acids. Per the authors' pipeline: Using reference gene primer amplification, nucleated cell counts were estimated. Data came from immunoSEQ multiplex PCR; TCRdb stores just in-frame clones and leaves some out. The V and J calls and the clone size are those of that table, but D and trimming were determined from the DNA. The sample includes about 130,000 clones, about 91% of them seen just once. On this clone itself: One end of the junction fails to match germline, which may point to a read error.

The origin of this receptor is a man aged 45-65 years with acute or convalescent COVID-19. The chain uses TRBV7-9 and TRBJ1-2, with D uncertain. Sequencing was done on a sample of peripheral blood. Here the CDR3 reads CASSLAGGGFWSF. The CDR3 coding sequence is TGTGCCAGCAGCTTAGCCGGCGGAGGATTTTGGAGCTTC.